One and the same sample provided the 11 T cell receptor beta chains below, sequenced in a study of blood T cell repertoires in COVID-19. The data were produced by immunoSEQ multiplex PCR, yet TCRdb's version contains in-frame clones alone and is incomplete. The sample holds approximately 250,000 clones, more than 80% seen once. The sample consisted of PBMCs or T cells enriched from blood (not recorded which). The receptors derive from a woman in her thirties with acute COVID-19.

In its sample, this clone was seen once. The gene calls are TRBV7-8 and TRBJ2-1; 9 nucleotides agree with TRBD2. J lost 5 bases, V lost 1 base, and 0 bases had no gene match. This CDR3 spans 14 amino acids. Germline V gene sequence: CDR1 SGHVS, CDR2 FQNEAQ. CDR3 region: CASSLGLADNEQFF. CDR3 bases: TGTGCCAGCAGCTTAGGACTAGCGGACAATGAGCAGTTCTTC.

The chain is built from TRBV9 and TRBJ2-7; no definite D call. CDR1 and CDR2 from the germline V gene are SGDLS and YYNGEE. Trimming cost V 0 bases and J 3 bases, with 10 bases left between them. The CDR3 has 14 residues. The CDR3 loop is CASSVGGEFYEQYF. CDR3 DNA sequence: TGTGCCAGCAGCGTAGGAGGCGAGTTCTACGAGCAGTACTTC.

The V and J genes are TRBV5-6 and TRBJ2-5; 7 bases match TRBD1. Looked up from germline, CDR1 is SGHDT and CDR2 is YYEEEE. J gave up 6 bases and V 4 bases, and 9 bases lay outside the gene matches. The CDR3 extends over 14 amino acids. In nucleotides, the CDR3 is TGTGCCAGCAGCGCGGAGCCGGGACAGAAGACCCAGTACTTC. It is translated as CASSAEPGQKTQYF. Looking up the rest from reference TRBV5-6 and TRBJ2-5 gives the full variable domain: DAGVTQSPTHLIKTRGQQVTLRCSPKSGHDTVSWYQQALGQGPQFIFQYYEEEERQRGNFPDRFSGHQFPNYSSELNVNALLLGDSALYLCASSAEPGQKTQYFGPGTRLLVL.

The CDR3 reads CASTDRADTEAFF. The CDR3 nucleotides read TGTGCCAGTACTGACAGGGCCGACACTGAAGCTTTCTTT. The genes are TRBV19 and TRBJ1-1; 7 positions match TRBD1. V trimming: 7 bases; J trimming: 3 bases; junction bases outside the gene matches: 5. This CDR3 has 13 residues. Germline V gives CDR1 LNHDA, CDR2 SQIVND (reference sequence).

The CDR3 DNA follows: TGTGCCAGCAGACCGAGCGGGAGTTTCTACGAGCAGTACTTC. It specifies CASRPSGSFYEQYF. This rearrangement joins TRBV5-4 to TRBJ2-7; the match to TRBD2 covers 8 bases. Germline loops: CDR1 SGHNT, CDR2 YYREEE (reference sequence). Trimming cost V 5 bases and J 3 bases; bases outside gene matches: 7. The CDR3 has 14 residues.

CDR3 DNA: TGTGCCAGCAGACCATCCCGACAGGGCCTAGCCAAAAACATTCAGTACTTC. This gives the protein CASRPSRQGLAKNIQYF. The chain is built from TRBV28 and TRBJ2-4, with 7 nucleotides matching TRBD1. In germline, CDR1 is MDHEN, CDR2 SYDVKM. The CDR3 spans 17 residues. Trimming at V came to 6 bases and at J to 0 bases, leaving 11 bases not matched to a gene.

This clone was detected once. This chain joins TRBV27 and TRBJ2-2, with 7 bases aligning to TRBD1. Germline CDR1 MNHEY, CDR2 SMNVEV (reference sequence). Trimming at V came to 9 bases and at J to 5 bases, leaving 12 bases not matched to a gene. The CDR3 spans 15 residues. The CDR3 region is CASTPGQLSTGELFF. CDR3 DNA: TGTGCCAGTACACCGGGACAGTTATCGACCGGGGAGCTGTTTTTT.

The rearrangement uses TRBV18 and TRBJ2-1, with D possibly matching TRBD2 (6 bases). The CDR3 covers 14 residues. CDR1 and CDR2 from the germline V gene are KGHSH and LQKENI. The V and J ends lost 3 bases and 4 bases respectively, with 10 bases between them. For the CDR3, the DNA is TGTGCCAGCTCACCGGGGGGACTTTACAATGAGCAGTTCTTC. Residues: CASSPGGLYNEQFF.

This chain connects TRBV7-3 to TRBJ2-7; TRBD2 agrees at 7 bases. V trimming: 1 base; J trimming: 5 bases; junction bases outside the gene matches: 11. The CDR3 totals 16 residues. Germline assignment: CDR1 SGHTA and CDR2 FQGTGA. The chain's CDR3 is CASSLKSPAGANEQYF. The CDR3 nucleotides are TGTGCCAGCAGCTTAAAGAGTCCCGCGGGAGCGAACGAGCAGTACTTC.

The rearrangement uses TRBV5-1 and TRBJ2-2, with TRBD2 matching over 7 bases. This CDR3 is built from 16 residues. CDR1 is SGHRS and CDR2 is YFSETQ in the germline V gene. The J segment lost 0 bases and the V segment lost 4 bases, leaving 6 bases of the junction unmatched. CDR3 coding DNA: TGCGCCAGCAGCGGCGGTAGCGGGCCGAACACCGGGGAGCTGTTTTTT. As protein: CASSGGSGPNTGELFF.

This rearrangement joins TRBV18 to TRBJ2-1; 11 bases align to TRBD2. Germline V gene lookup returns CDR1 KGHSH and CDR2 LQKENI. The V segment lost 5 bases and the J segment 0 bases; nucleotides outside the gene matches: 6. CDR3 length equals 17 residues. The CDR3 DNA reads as TGTGCCAGCTCAGCGGGACTAGCGGATAGCTCCTACAATGAGCAGTTCTTC. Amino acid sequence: CASSAGLADSSYNEQFF.